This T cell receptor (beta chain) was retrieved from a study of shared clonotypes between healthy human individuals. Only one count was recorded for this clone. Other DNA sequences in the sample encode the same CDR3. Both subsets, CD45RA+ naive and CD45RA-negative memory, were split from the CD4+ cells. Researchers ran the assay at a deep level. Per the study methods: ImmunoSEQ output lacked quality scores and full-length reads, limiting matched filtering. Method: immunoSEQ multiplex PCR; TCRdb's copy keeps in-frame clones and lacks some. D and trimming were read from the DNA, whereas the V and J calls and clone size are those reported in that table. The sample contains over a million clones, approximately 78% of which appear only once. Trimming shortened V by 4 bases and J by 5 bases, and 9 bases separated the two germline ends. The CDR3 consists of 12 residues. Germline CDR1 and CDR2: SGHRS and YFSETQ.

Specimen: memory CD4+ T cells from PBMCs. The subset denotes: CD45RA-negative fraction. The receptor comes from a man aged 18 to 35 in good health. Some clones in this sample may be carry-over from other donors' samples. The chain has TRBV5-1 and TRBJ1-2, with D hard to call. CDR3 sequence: CASSPGLYGYTF. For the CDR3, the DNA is TGCGCCAGCAGCCCGGGCCTTTATGGCTACACCTTC.